The sequence of this T cell receptor (beta chain) was determined in a study of PD-1 blockade in classical Hodgkin lymphoma. Across the whole study: A 3 mg/kg intravenous dose of nivolumab was received by patients every 2 weeks.

Profiling relied on immunoSEQ multiplex PCR, and the TCRdb table lists in-frame clones only, not all of them. The sample has fewer than 100,000 clones, 92% seen once. There was relapse after autologous stem cell transplantation in every patient, and there was variation in brentuximab vedotin exposure. Responses achieved at best were complete response, partial response or progressive disease. V gave up 5 bases and J gave up 0 bases, with 5 bases separating them. From germline, CDR1 is SGHAT and CDR2 FQDESV (reference sequence). The CDR3 totals 12 residues. V and J are TRBV11-1 and TRBJ2-7; D is unresolved. Here the sequenced sample was peripheral blood mononuclear cells (PBMCs), taken at baseline. This clonotype was sampled from a human donor with classical Hodgkin lymphoma. The CDR3 sequence: CASSLGSYEQYF. Written as DNA, the CDR3 is TGTGCCAGCAGCCTCGGCTCCTACGAGCAGTACTTC.